This T cell receptor (beta chain) stems from a study of T cell responses to AZD1222 COVID-19 vaccine. TCRdb's table, derived via immunoSEQ multiplex PCR, lists solely in-frame clones and lacks some. Of about 92,000 clones detected, approximately 85% appear once; the ten largest clones hold around 5.8%. Concerning this clone itself: Its antigen is unidentified.

General study results and limits: Clonal diversity was possibly underestimated, and white British individuals and females predominated among donors. Researchers report vaccine-associated CD4 TCRs spanning spike, with dominance at 160-218 and 743-854.

V lost 5 bases and J lost 9, with 20 bases in between. Per the germline V gene, CDR1 is SGHVS and CDR2 is FQNEAQ. This CDR3 contains 15 residues. This chain joins TRBV7-8 and TRBJ2-1; tentative D call: TRBD2 (6 bases). The sample here was peripheral blood, taken on day 0 of AZD1222 vaccination. The receptor was derived from an adult in good health. CDR3: CASSPRGASDLEQFF. CDR3 in DNA: TGTGCCAGCAGCCCTAGAGGCGCTAGCGACCTTGAGCAGTTCTTC.